This T cell receptor (beta chain) was profiled in a study of T cell responses to AZD1222 COVID-19 vaccine. Regarding the study as a whole: Repertoires were sampled only after the peak T cell response.

This clone was counted a few times. The antigen remains undetermined. Assay: immunoSEQ multiplex PCR; the TCRdb copy retains only in-frame clones and omits some. Of roughly 190,000 clones in the sample, approximately 90% are singletons; the top ten hold over 0.75%. Here the sequenced sample was peripheral blood, taken on day 0 of AZD1222 vaccination. This receptor was obtained from an adult in good health.

The CDR3 region has the DNA TGTGCCAGTAGTATGCTCTTCAACGGCAATGAGCAGTTCTTC. Translating gives CASSMLFNGNEQFF. V usage is TRBV19 and J usage is TRBJ2-1; D call uncertain. The V gene's germline CDR1 is LNHDA and CDR2 SQIVND (reference sequence). The length of the CDR3 is 14 residues. Between the trimmed V and J ends, which lost 3 bases and 6 bases, there was a span of 12 bases.